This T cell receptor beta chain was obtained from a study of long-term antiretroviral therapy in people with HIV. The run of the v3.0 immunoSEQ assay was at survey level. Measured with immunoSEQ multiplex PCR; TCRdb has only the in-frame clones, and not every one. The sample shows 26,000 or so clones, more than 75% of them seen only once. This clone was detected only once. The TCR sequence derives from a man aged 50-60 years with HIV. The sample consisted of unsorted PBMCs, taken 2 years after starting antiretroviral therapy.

The CDR3, as DNA: TGTGCCAGCAGTGTTGGCAATGGGGAGACCCAGTACTTC. Amino acid sequence: CASSVGNGETQYF. The chain joins TRBV25-1 to TRBJ2-5, with D hard to call. With 4 bases removed from V and 5 bases from J, the gap between germline ends came to 11 bases. Germline V gives CDR1 MGHDK, CDR2 SYGVNS. The CDR3 totals 13 residues.